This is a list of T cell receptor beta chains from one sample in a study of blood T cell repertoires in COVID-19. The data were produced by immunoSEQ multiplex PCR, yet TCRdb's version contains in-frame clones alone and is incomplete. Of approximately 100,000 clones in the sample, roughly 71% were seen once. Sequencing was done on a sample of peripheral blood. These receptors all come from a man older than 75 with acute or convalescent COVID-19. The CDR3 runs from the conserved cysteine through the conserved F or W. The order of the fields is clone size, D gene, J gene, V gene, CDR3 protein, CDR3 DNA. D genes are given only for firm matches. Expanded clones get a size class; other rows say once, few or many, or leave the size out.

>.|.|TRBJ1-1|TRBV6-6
CASSYMEGGTEAFF
TGTGCCAGCAGTTATATGGAGGGAGGGACTGAAGCTTTCTTT
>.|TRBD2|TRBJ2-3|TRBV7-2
CASRGGASSDTQYF
TGTGCCAGCAGGGGAGGGGCTTCGTCGGATACGCAGTATTTT
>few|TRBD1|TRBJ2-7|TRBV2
CASRLFRTGGEQYF
TGTGCCAGCAGACTATTCCGGACAGGGGGCGAGCAGTACTTC
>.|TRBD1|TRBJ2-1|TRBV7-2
CASSLSSGGVVKTYNEQFF
TGTGCCAGCAGCTTATCATCAGGGGGAGTAGTTAAAACCTACAATGAGCAGTTCTTC
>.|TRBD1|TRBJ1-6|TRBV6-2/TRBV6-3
CASSYGTGGSPLHF
TGTGCCAGCAGTTACGGGACAGGCGGCTCACCCCTCCACTTT
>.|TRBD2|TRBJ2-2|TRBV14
CASSQLAGGGGELFF
TGTGCCAGCAGCCAACTAGCGGGAGGAGGCGGGGAGCTGTTTTTT
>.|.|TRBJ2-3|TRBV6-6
CASNGGLTPSTDTQYF
TGTGCCAGCAACGGGGGACTTACCCCTAGCACAGATACGCAGTATTTT
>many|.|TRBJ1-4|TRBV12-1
CASSHRSGTGGQTNEKLFF
TGTGCCAGCAGCCACCGGTCGGGGACGGGGGGGCAGACTAATGAAAAACTGTTTTTT
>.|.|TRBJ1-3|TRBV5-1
CASSLAPGDGNTIYF
TGCGCCAGCAGCTTGGCTCCAGGGGACGGAAACACCATATATTTT
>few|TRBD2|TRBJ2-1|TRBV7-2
CASSLGGLAVEQFF
TGTGCCAGCAGCTTAGGGGGACTAGCGGTAGAGCAGTTCTTC
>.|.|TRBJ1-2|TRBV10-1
CASSSRQSSNYGYTF
TGCGCCAGCAGTTCTAGACAGTCTTCTAACTATGGCTACACCTTC
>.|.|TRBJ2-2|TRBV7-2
CASTLPGSVGELFF
TGTGCCAGCACCCTCCCAGGGTCGGTCGGGGAGCTGTTTTTT
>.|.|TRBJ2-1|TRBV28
CASSLWGTIANEQFF
TGTGCCAGCAGTTTATGGGGGACAATAGCCAATGAGCAGTTCTTC
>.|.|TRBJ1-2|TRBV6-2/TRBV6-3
CASSPLGQTGGGYTF
TGTGCCAGCAGTCCCCTCGGACAGACAGGCGGTGGCTACACCTTC
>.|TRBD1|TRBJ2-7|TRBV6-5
CASSSPGQTSYEQYF
TGTGCCAGCAGCTCTCCGGGACAGACCTCCTACGAGCAGTACTTC
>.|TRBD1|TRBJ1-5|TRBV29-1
CSVSITGTGDQPQHF
TGCAGCGTCAGCATTACCGGGACAGGGGACCAGCCCCAGCATTTT
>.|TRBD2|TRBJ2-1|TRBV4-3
CASSQDLAEKWNEQFF
TGCGCCAGCAGCCAAGATCTAGCGGAAAAGTGGAATGAGCAGTTCTTC
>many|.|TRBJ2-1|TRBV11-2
CASSYPGNYNEQFF
TGTGCCAGCAGCTATCCAGGGAACTACAATGAGCAGTTCTTC
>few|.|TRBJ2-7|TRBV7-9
CASSRDKAYEQYF
TGTGCCAGCAGTAGGGACAAGGCCTACGAGCAGTACTTC
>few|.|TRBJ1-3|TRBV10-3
CAISRVDGNTIYF
TGTGCCATCAGCAGGGTGGATGGAAACACCATATATTTT
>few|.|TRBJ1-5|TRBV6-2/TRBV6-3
CASSYNTGNNQPQHF
TGTGCCAGCAGTTACAATACAGGGAACAATCAGCCCCAGCATTTT
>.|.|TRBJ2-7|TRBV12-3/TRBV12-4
CASSPSSYEQYF
TGTGCCAGCAGCCCCTCCTCCTACGAGCAGTACTTC
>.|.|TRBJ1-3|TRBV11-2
CASSLVSSGNTIYF
TGTGCCAGCAGCTTAGTCAGCTCTGGAAACACCATATATTTT
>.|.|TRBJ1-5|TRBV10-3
CAISSSPEEPQHF
TGTGCCATCAGTTCTTCCCCGGAGGAGCCCCAGCATTTT
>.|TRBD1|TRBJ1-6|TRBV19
CASSPGTVRDSPLHF
TGTGCCAGCTCACCTGGGACAGTAAGGGATTCACCCCTCCACTTT
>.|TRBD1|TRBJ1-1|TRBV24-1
CATSGQGLREAFF
TGTGCCACCAGCGGACAGGGTCTCCGTGAAGCTTTCTTT
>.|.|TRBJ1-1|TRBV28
CASFWGGPSTLEAFF
TGTGCCAGCTTCTGGGGGGGTCCGTCTACCCTTGAAGCTTTCTTT
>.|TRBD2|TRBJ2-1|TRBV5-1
CASRQSLAGPYNEQFF
TGCGCCAGCAGACAAAGCCTAGCGGGACCCTACAATGAGCAGTTCTTC
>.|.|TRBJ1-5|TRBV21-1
CASSADRVGSENQPQHF
TGTGCCAGCAGCGCGGACAGGGTCGGTTCAGAAAATCAGCCCCAGCATTTT
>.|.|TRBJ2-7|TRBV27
CASRLRSYEQYF
TGTGCCAGCAGGTTGCGCTCCTACGAGCAGTACTTC
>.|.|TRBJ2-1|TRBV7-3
CASSLSGYEQFF
TGTGCCAGCAGCTTATCCGGGTATGAGCAGTTCTTC
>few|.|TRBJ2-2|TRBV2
CASMRGLNTGELFF
TGTGCCAGCATGCGGGGACTGAACACCGGGGAGCTGTTTTTT
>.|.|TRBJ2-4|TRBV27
CASRPGDLGRNIQYF
TGTGCCAGCAGGCCGGGGGACCTGGGCAGAAACATTCAGTACTTC
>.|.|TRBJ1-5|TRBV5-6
CASSLGTSGMGNQPQHF
TGTGCCAGCAGCTTGGGGACCTCAGGGATGGGCAATCAGCCCCAGCATTTT
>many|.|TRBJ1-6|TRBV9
CASSVGYGGNSPLHF
TGTGCCAGCAGCGTAGGGTATGGGGGGAATTCACCCCTCCACTTT
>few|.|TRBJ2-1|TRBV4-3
CASSQVRGISYNEQFF
TGCGCCAGCAGCCAAGTCCGCGGGATCTCCTACAATGAGCAGTTCTTC
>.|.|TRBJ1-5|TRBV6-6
CASSYPLDYNQPQHF
TGTGCCAGCAGTTACCCTCTAGATTACAATCAGCCCCAGCATTTT
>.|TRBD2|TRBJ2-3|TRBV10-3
CAIGRERTDTQYF
TGTGCCATCGGGCGGGAGCGGACAGATACGCAGTATTTT
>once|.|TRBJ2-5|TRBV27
CASSLFLQETQYF
TGTGCCAGCAGTTTATTCCTCCAAGAGACCCAGTACTTC
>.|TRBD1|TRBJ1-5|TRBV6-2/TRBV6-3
CASSTGTGVQPQHF
TGTGCCAGCAGTACCGGGACAGGAGTACAGCCCCAGCATTTT
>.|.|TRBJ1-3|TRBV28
CASNEWGSGDSGNTIYF
TGTGCCAGCAATGAGTGGGGGTCAGGGGACTCTGGAAACACCATATATTTT
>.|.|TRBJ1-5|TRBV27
CASSLGRGQPQHF
TGTGCCAGCAGTTTAGGTAGGGGGCAGCCCCAGCATTTT
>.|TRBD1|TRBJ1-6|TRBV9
CASSVQGQDNSPLHF
TGTGCCAGCAGCGTACAAGGACAGGATAATTCACCCCTCCACTTT
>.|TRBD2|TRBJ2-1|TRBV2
CASFRGLAVETGQFF
TGTGCCAGCTTTCGAGGTCTAGCGGTGGAAACGGGGCAGTTCTTC
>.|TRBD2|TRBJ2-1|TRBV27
CASSFLAGAAFGEQFF
TGTGCCAGCAGTTTTCTAGCGGGAGCCGCGTTCGGTGAGCAGTTCTTC
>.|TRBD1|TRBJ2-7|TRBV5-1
CASSAMRGQIISYEQYF
TGCGCCAGCAGCGCGATGAGGGGACAGATTATCTCCTACGAGCAGTACTTC
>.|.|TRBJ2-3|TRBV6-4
CASSATGQADTQYF
TGTGCCAGCAGTGCAACAGGGCAAGCAGATACGCAGTATTTT
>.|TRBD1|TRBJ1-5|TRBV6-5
CASSGTGVGNQPQHF
TGTGCCAGCAGCGGGACAGGGGTGGGTAATCAGCCCCAGCATTTT